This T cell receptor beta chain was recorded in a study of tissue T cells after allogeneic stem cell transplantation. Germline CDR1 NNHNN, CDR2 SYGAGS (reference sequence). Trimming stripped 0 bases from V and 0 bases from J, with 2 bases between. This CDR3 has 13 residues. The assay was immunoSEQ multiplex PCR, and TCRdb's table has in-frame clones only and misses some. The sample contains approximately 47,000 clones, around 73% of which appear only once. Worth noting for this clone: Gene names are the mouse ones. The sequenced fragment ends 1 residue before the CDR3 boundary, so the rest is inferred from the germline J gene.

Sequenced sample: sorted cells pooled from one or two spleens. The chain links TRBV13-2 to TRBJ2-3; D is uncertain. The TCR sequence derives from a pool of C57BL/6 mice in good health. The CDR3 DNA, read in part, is TGTGCCAGCGGTGATGGTAGTGCAGAAACGCTGTAT. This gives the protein CASGDGSAETLY. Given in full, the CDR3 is CASGDGSAETLYF.